This entry describes one TCR beta chain. Together with a sample-barcoded 5' primer, a J-beta primer mix was included in a second PCR lasting roughly 7 to 11 cycles. TCRdb used MiXCR to reprocess the 5' RACE reads, holding one entry per CDR3 protein. This sample has about 1.1 million distinct CDR3 sequences; 30% to 40% occur once, and the top ten carry about an eighth. Germline CDR1 and CDR2: SGHTA and FQGNSA. J was trimmed by 0 bases and V by 3 bases; bases with no gene match: 9. The CDR3 runs 19 residues. This sample was included in a study of blood T cells in healthy people across ages. Sequenced material: blood. V and J are TRBV7-2 and TRBJ2-4; 12 bases map to TRBD2. This TCR was sampled from a man between 18 and 29 years old in good health. CDR3: CASSLTSGGRLLAKNIQYF. The CDR3, as DNA: TGTGCCAGCAGCTTGACTAGCGGGGGACGCCTACTAGCCAAAAACATTCAGTACTTC.